A selection of T cell receptor beta chains follows, all from one sample in a study of CD8+CD57+ T cells in acquired aplastic anemia. TCRdb re-derived calls from the reads in MiXCR, one entry per CDR3 protein. In the table there are about 190,000 distinct CDR3 sequences, roughly half of which are singletons. The material sequenced was sorted CD4+, CD8+, or CD8+CD57+ T cells (not recorded which) from PBMCs. Receptors were obtained from a human donor in good health, serving as a control. Each CDR3 is given with its conserved first and last residue. Fields, in order: V gene, J gene, clone size, D gene, CDR3 DNA, CDR3 protein. D genes are given only for firm matches. Part of the rows lack a size; the others show once, few, many or a class for expanded clones.

v_gene: TRBV20-1
j_gene: TRBJ1-2
abundance: .
d_gene: .
CDR3nt: TGCAGTGGGCGCAGTAACTATGGCTACACCTTC
CDR3aa: CSGRSNYGYTF

v_gene: TRBV25-1
j_gene: TRBJ2-2
abundance: .
d_gene: .
CDR3nt: TGTGCCAGCAGTTTTGGGGGGCGAACCGGGGAGCTGTTTTTT
CDR3aa: CASSFGGRTGELFF

v_gene: TRBV10-3
j_gene: TRBJ2-7
abundance: .
d_gene: .
CDR3nt: TGTGCCATCCGCCCCACAGCCCTCTCGGACGAGCAGTACTTC
CDR3aa: CAIRPTALSDEQYF

v_gene: TRBV6-1
j_gene: TRBJ2-7
abundance: .
d_gene: .
CDR3nt: TGTGCCAGCAGTGAAGCTCCGGGCCATTCCTACGAGCAGTACTTC
CDR3aa: CASSEAPGHSYEQYF

v_gene: TRBV15
j_gene: TRBJ2-7
abundance: .
d_gene: TRBD1
CDR3nt: TGTGCCACCAGCAGAAAGTGGGACAGTAAATACGAGCAGTACTTC
CDR3aa: CATSRKWDSKYEQYF

v_gene: TRBV5-1
j_gene: TRBJ2-6
abundance: many
d_gene: TRBD1
CDR3nt: TGCGCCAGCAGCGATATTGGACAGGGGAAGATTTTAGCCGGGGCCAACGTCCTGACTTTC
CDR3aa: CASSDIGQGKILAGANVLTF

v_gene: TRBV5-1
j_gene: TRBJ1-2
abundance: .
d_gene: TRBD1
CDR3nt: TGCGCCAGCAGCTTGGACGGGGGGACAGGCGGATCAGGTGGCTACACCTTC
CDR3aa: CASSLDGGTGGSGGYTF

v_gene: TRBV7-9
j_gene: TRBJ1-2
abundance: .
d_gene: .
CDR3nt: TGTGCCAGCAGCTTAGCGAGTGGGTCTGTAGCTAACTATGGCTACACCTTC
CDR3aa: CASSLASGSVANYGYTF

v_gene: TRBV10-3
j_gene: TRBJ1-5
abundance: many
d_gene: .
CDR3nt: TGTGCCATCAGTGTTAATAGCAATCAGCCCCAGCATTTT
CDR3aa: CAISVNSNQPQHF

v_gene: TRBV10-3
j_gene: TRBJ1-2
abundance: few
d_gene: .
CDR3nt: TGTGCCATCAGTGAGGGGTGGGCTAGCGGAGGCTACACCTTC
CDR3aa: CAISEGWASGGYTF

v_gene: TRBV5-8
j_gene: TRBJ1-3
abundance: many
d_gene: .
CDR3nt: TGTGCCAGCAGCTTGGACAGGGCCCTCGCCTCTGGAAACACCATATATTTT
CDR3aa: CASSLDRALASGNTIYF

v_gene: TRBV5-1
j_gene: TRBJ2-3
abundance: .
d_gene: .
CDR3nt: TGCGCCAGCAGCCCTCAGGACCCATTCATAGATACGCAGTATTTT
CDR3aa: CASSPQDPFIDTQYF

v_gene: TRBV7-9
j_gene: TRBJ2-1
abundance: .
d_gene: .
CDR3nt: TGTGCCAGCAGCTTGGAGGCAGGGTACTACAATGAGCAGTTCTTC
CDR3aa: CASSLEAGYYNEQFF

v_gene: TRBV7-2
j_gene: TRBJ2-5
abundance: .
d_gene: TRBD1
CDR3nt: TGTGCCAGCAGGGACCCACAGACAGGGGGGCGTCCAGAGACCCAGTACTTC
CDR3aa: CASRDPQTGGRPETQYF

v_gene: TRBV19
j_gene: TRBJ1-6
abundance: many
d_gene: TRBD1
CDR3nt: TGTGCCAGTAGTACAGACAGGGAAATGGCGCTAAACTCACCCCTCCACTTT
CDR3aa: CASSTDREMALNSPLHF

v_gene: TRBV27
j_gene: TRBJ2-7
abundance: .
d_gene: .
CDR3nt: TGTGCCAGCAGTTATTTAGGAGGGGGCTTCTACGAGCAGTACTTC
CDR3aa: CASSYLGGGFYEQYF

v_gene: TRBV19
j_gene: TRBJ2-7
abundance: once
d_gene: .
CDR3nt: TGTGCCAGTAGTATTGGGGGGCTCCCCTACGAGCAGTACTTC
CDR3aa: CASSIGGLPYEQYF

v_gene: TRBV12-3/TRBV12-4
j_gene: TRBJ2-7
abundance: many
d_gene: TRBD1
CDR3nt: TGTGCCAGCAGTATGACAGGGAACCCCGAGCAGTACTTC
CDR3aa: CASSMTGNPEQYF

v_gene: TRBV5-1
j_gene: TRBJ2-7
abundance: many
d_gene: .
CDR3nt: TGCGCCAGCAGGTCTGGGTCTGCGGCCGTCTACGAGCAGTACTTC
CDR3aa: CASRSGSAAVYEQYF

v_gene: TRBV29-1
j_gene: TRBJ2-3
abundance: .
d_gene: TRBD1
CDR3nt: TGCAGCGTTCGGCCCGGGACAGGGGGGACAGATACGCAGTATTTT
CDR3aa: CSVRPGTGGTDTQYF

v_gene: TRBV2
j_gene: TRBJ2-5
abundance: .
d_gene: TRBD1
CDR3nt: TGTGCCAGCAGTGAAGCCCTCCCGGGGACAGGGGAGACCCAGTACTTC
CDR3aa: CASSEALPGTGETQYF

v_gene: TRBV28
j_gene: TRBJ1-3
abundance: .
d_gene: .
CDR3nt: .
CDR3aa: CASKVVGLGNTIHF

v_gene: TRBV29-1
j_gene: TRBJ2-3
abundance: .
d_gene: .
CDR3nt: TGCAGCGTTGTTCCCACGAACACGGACAATGAGCAGTATTTT
CDR3aa: CSVVPTNTDNEQYF

v_gene: TRBV20-1
j_gene: TRBJ2-7
abundance: many
d_gene: .
CDR3nt: TGCAGTGCTAGTGCAGTAGTCTTGGGATACGAGCAGTACTTC
CDR3aa: CSASAVVLGYEQYF

v_gene: TRBV10-3
j_gene: TRBJ2-3
abundance: .
d_gene: TRBD2
CDR3nt: TGTGCCACCAAAGGAAATACGTTGATAGCGGGGGGCTCCACAGATACGCAGTATTTT
CDR3aa: CATKGNTLIAGGSTDTQYF

v_gene: TRBV7-9
j_gene: TRBJ2-7
abundance: many
d_gene: .
CDR3nt: TGTGCCAGCAGCCCCCGGTGGAGGGCCCGTGGCTACGAGCAGTACTTC
CDR3aa: CASSPRWRARGYEQYF

v_gene: TRBV11-3
j_gene: TRBJ2-7
abundance: many
d_gene: TRBD1
CDR3nt: TGTGCCAGCAGCCCGAGCGGGACAGGGAGTTCCTACGAGCAGTACTTC
CDR3aa: CASSPSGTGSSYEQYF

v_gene: TRBV24-1
j_gene: TRBJ2-7
abundance: .
d_gene: TRBD1
CDR3nt: TGTGCCACCAGTGACCAGCAACGGGACAGCCAAATGTACGAGCAGTACTTC
CDR3aa: CATSDQQRDSQMYEQYF

v_gene: TRBV6-5
j_gene: TRBJ1-1
abundance: many
d_gene: TRBD1
CDR3nt: TGTGCCAGCAGTGTTACAGGGGTGTATAACACTGAAGCTTTCTTT
CDR3aa: CASSVTGVYNTEAFF